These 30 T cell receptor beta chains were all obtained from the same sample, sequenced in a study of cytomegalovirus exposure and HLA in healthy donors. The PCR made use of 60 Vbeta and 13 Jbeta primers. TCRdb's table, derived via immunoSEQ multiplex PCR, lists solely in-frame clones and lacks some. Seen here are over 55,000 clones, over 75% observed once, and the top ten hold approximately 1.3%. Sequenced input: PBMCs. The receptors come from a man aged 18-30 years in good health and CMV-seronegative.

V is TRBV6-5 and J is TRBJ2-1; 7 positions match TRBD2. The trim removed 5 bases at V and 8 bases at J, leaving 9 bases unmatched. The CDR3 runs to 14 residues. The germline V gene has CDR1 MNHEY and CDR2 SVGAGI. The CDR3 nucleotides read TGTGCCAGCAGTGGGGGGGGAGGCAACGATGAGCAGTTCTTC. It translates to CASSGGGGNDEQFF.

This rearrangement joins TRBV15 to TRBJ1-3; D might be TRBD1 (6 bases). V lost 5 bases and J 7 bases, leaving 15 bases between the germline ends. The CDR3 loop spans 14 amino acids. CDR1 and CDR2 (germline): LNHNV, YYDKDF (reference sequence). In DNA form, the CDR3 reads TGTGCCACCAGCTCCGACAGGCGCGACAACACCATATATTTT. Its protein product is CATSSDRRDNTIYF.

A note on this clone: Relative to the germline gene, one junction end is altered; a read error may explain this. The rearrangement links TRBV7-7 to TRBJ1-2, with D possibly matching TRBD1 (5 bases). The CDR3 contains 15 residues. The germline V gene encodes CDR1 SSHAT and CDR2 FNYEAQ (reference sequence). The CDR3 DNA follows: TGTGCTAGCAGCTTCTGGTCGGGGGTCCTTCTTGGCTACACCTTC. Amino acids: CASSFWSGVLLGYTF.

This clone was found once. CDR3 nucleotide sequence: TGTGCCAGCAGCCCGGACAGGGGGCCGCCAAATTCACCCCTCCACTTT. It specifies CASSPDRGPPNSPLHF. The genes are TRBV28 and TRBJ1-6; 11 bases align to TRBD1. V was clipped by 6 bases and J by 7 bases; unmatched bases: 8. The length of the CDR3 is 16 residues. CDR1 is MDHEN and CDR2 is SYDVKM in the germline V gene. The whole variable domain, filled in from reference TRBV28 and TRBJ1-6, reads DVKVTQSSRYLVKRTGEKVFLECVQDMDHENMFWYRQDPGLGLRLIYFSYDVKMKEKGDIPEGYSVSREKKERFSLILESASTNQTSMYLCASSPDRGPPNSPLHFGNGTRLTVT.

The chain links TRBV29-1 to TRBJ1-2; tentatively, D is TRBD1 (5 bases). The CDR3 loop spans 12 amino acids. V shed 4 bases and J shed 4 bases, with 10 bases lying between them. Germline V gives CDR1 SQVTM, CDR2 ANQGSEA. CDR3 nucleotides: TGCAGCGTTGCCGGGGGACCCTATGGCTACACCTTC. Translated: CSVAGGPYGYTF.

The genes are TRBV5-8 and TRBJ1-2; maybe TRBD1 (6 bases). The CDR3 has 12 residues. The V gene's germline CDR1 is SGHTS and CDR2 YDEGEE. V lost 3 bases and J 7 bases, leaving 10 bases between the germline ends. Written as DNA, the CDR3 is TGTGCCAGCAGCTGGGGGCAGGCTGGCTACACCTTC. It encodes CASSWGQAGYTF.

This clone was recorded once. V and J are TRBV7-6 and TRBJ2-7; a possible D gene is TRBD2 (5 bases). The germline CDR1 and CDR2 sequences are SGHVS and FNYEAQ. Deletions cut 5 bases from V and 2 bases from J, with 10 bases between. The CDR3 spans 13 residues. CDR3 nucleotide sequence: TGTGCCAGCAGCCCCGACGGGGCCTACGAGCAGTACTTC. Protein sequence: CASSPDGAYEQYF.

The CDR3 reads CASSPRLALDTQYF. The CDR3 DNA is TGTGCCAGCAGCCCCCGACTAGCACTTGATACGCAGTATTTT. V usage is TRBV11-3 and J usage is TRBJ2-3; 7 positions agree with TRBD2. Trimming at V came to 5 bases and at J to 6 bases, leaving 8 bases not matched to a gene. The CDR3 has 14 residues. In germline, CDR1 is SGHNT, CDR2 YENEEA.

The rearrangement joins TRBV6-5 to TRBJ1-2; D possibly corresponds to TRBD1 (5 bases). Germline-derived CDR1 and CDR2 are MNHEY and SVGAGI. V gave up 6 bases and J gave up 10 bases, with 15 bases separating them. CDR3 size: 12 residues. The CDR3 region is CASRSFDRDYTF. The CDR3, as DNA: TGTGCCAGCAGAAGTTTCGACAGAGACTACACCTTC.

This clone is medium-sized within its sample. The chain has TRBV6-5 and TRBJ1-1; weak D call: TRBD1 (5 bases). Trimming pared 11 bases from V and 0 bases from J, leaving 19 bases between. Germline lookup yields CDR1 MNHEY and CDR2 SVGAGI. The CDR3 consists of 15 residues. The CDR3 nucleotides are TGTGCCTCAAGCGGGGCAGACACAATGAACACTGAAGCTTTCTTT. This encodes CASSGADTMNTEAFF.

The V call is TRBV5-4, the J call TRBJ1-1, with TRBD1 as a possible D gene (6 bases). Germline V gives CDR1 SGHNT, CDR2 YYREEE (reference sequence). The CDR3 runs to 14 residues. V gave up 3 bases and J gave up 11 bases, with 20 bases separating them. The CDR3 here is CASSSQGRLGVAFF. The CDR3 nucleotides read TGTGCCAGCAGCTCGCAGGGGCGACTCGGGGTGGCTTTCTTT. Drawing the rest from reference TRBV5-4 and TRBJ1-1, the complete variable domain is ETGVTQSPTHLIKTRGQQVTLRCSSQSGHNTVSWYQQALGQGPQFIFQYYREEENGRGNFPPRFSGLQFPNYSSELNVNALELDDSALYLCASSSQGRLGVAFFGQGTRLTVV.

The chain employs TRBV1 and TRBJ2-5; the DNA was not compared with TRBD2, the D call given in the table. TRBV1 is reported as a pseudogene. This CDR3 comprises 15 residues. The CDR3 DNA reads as TGCACCAGCAGCCAAGGCGGGGAGCCCAAGGAGACCCAGTACTTC. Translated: CTSSQGGEPKETQYF.

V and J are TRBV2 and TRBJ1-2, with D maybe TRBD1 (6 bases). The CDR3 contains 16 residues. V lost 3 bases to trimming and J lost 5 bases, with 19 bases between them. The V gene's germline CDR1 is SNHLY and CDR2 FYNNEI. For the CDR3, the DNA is TGTGCCAGCAGTGATGTCGAGGCGGGGGGCCGGTATGGCTACACCTTC. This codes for CASSDVEAGGRYGYTF.

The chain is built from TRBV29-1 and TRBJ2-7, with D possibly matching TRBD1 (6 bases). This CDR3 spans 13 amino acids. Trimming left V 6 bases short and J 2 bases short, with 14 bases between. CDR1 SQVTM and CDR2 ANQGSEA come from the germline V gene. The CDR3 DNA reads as TGCAGCGTCGCAGGGGAGCGGCCCTACGAGCAGTACTTC. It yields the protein CSVAGERPYEQYF.

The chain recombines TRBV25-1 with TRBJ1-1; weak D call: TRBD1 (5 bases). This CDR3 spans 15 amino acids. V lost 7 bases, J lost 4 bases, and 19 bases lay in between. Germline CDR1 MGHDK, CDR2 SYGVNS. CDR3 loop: CASTWGGEGATEAFF. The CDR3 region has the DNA TGTGCCAGCACCTGGGGAGGGGAAGGCGCCACTGAAGCTTTCTTT.

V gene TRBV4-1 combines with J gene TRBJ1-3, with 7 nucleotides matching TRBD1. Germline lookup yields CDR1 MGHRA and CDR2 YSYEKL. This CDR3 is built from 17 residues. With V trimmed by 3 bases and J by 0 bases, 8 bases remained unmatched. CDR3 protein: CASSQGLRGPSGNTIYF. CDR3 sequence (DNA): TGCGCCAGCAGCCAGGGGCTTAGGGGGCCCTCTGGAAACACCATATATTTT.

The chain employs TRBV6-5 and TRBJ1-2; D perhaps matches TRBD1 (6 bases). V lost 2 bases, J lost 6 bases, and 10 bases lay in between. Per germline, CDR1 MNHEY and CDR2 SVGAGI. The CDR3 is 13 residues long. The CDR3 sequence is CASSYMAGDGYTF. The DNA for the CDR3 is TGTGCCAGCAGTTACATGGCAGGGGATGGCTACACCTTC.

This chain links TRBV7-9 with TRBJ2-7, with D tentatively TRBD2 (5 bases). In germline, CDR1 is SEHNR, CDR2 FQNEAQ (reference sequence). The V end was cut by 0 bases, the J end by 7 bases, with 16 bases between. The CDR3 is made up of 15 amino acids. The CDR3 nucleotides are TGTGCCAGCAGCTTAGCGGGCAGGACTTTTGAAGAGCAGTACTTC. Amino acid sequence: CASSLAGRTFEEQYF.

CDR3: CASSPTGANTGELFF. For the CDR3, the DNA is TGTGCCAGCTCACCAACAGGGGCCAACACCGGGGAGCTGTTTTTT. This chain connects TRBV18 to TRBJ2-2; 7 bases map to TRBD1. V dropped 2 bases and J dropped 2; count of bases not matched to a gene: 2. CDR3 length: 15 residues. Germline values: CDR1 KGHSH, CDR2 LQKENI.

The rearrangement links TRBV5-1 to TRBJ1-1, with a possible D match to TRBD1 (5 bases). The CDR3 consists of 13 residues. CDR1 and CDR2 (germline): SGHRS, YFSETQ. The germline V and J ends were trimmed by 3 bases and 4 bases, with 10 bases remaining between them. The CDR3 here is CASSYRGGTEAFF. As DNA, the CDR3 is TGCGCCAGCAGCTACCGCGGGGGCACTGAAGCTTTCTTT.

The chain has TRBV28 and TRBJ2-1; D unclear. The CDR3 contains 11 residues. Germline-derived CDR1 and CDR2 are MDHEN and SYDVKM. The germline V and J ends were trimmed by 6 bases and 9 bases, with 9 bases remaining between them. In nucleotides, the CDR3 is TGTGCCAGCAGCCAGGTGCTTGAGCAGTTCTTC. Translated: CASSQVLEQFF.

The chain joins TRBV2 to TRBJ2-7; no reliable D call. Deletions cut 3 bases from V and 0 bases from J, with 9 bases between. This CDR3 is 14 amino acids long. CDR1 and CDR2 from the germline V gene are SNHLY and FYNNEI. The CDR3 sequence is CASSDDKLSYEQYF. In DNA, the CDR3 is TGTGCCAGCAGTGATGATAAGCTCTCCTACGAGCAGTACTTC.

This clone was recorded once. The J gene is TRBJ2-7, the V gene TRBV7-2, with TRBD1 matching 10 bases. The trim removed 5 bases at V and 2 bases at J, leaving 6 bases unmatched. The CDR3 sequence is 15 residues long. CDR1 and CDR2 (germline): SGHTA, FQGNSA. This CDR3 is CASSPRDRGPYEQYF. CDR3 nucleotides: TGTGCCAGCAGCCCCCGGGACAGGGGCCCCTACGAGCAGTACTTC.

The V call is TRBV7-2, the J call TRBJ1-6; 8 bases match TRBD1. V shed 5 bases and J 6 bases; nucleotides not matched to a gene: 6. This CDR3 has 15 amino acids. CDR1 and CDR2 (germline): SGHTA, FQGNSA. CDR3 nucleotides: TGTGCCAGCAGCATAGGACAGGGTTCTAATTCACCCCTCCACTTT. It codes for CASSIGQGSNSPLHF. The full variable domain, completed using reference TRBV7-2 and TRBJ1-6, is GAGVSQSPSNKVTEKGKDVELRCDPISGHTALYWYRQSLGQGLEFLIYFQGNSAPDKSGLPSDRFSAERTGGSVSTLTIQRTQQEDSAVYLCASSIGQGSNSPLHFGNGTRLTVT.

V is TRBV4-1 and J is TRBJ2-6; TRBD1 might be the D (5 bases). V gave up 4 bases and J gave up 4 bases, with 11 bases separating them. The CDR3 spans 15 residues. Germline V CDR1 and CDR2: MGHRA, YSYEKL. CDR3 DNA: TGCGCCAGCAGCCCCCCAGGGCCCGGGGCCAACGTCCTGACTTTC. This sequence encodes CASSPPGPGANVLTF.

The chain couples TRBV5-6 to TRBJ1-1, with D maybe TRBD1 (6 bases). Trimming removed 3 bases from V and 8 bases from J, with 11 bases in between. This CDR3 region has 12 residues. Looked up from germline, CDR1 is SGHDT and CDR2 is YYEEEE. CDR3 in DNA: TGTGCCAGCAGCTCCGACAGGACCGAAGCTTTCTTT. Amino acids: CASSSDRTEAFF.

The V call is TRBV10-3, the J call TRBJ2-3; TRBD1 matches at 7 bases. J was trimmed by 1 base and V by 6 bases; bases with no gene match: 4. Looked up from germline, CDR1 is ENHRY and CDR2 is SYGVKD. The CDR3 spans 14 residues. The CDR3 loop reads CAISEDRRTDTQYF. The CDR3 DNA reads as TGTGCCATCAGCGAGGACAGGCGCACAGATACGCAGTATTTT.

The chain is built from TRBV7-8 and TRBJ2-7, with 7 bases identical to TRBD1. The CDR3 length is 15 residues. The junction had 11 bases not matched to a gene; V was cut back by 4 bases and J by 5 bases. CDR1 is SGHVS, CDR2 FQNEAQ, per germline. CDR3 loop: CASSSRTGWLHEQYF. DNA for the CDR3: TGTGCCAGCAGCTCTAGGACAGGCTGGTTACACGAGCAGTACTTC.

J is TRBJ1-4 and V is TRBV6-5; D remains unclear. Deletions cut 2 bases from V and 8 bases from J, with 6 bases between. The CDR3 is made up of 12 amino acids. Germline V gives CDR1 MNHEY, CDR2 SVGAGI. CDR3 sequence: CASSYNSEKLFF. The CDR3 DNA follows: TGTGCCAGCAGTTACAACTCCGAAAAACTGTTTTTT.

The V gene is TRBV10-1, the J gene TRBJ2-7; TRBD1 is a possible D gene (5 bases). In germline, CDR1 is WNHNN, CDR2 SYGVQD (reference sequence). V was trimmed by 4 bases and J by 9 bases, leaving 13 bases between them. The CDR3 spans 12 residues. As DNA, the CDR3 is TGCGCCAGCAGTGGGACACCGGTCGGGCAGTACTTC. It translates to CASSGTPVGQYF.